This TCR beta chain was sequenced for a study of blood T cells in healthy people across ages. Study-level background: T cells yielded about one barcoded beta molecule per two cells through template switching.

From germline, CDR1 is SNHLY and CDR2 FYNNEI. The CDR3 spans 14 residues. General study points: Age brought a roughly linear fall in TCR beta diversity measured per million T cells.

Note on this clonotype: Its antigen is unknown. The junction does not match germline at one end; this may be a read error.

A J-beta primer mix and a sample-barcoded 5' primer were used in a second PCR of about 6 to 12 cycles. TCRdb processed the 5' RACE reads anew with MiXCR; each CDR3 protein has one entry. The sample has 500,000 to 600,000 distinct CDR3 sequences; about 26% are singletons. Per sample, a minimum of 6.5 million PBMCs were isolated. The total RNA that was extracted per sample amounted to at least 6 micrograms. The V gene is TRBV2, the J gene TRBJ1-4, with D maybe TRBD1 (5 bases). This clonotype was obtained from a woman in her 70s in good health. The sample taken for sequencing was blood. CDR3 DNA sequence: TGTGCCAGCAGTGAAGAGAAGAGGGGTGAAAAACTGTCTTTT. Translated: CASSEEKRGEKLSF.